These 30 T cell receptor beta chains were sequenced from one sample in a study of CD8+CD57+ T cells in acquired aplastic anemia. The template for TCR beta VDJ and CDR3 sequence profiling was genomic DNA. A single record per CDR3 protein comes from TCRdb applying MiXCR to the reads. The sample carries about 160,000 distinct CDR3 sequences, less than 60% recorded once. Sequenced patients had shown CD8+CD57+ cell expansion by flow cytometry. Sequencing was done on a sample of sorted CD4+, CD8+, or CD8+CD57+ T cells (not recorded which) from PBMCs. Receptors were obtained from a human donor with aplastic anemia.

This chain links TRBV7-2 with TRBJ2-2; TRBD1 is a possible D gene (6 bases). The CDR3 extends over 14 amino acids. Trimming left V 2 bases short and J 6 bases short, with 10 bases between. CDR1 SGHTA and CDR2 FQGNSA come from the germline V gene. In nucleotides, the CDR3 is TGTGCCAGCAGCTTACAACACAGGGCCGGGGAGCTGTTTTTT. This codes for CASSLQHRAGELFF.

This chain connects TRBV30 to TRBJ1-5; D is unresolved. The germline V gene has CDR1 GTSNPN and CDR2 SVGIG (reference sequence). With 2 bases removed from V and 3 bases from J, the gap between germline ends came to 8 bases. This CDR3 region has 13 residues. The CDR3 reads CAWSPRDNQPQHF. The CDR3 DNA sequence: TGTGCCTGGAGTCCTAGGGACAATCAGCCCCAGCATTTT.

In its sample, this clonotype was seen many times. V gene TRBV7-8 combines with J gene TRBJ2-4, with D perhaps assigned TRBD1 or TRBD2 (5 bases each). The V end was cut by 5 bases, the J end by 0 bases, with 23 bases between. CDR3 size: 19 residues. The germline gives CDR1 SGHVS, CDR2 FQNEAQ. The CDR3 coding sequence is TGTGCCAGCAGCCTATTCCGGGGCACTAGTAATTTAGCCAAAAACATTCAGTACTTC. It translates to CASSLFRGTSNLAKNIQYF.

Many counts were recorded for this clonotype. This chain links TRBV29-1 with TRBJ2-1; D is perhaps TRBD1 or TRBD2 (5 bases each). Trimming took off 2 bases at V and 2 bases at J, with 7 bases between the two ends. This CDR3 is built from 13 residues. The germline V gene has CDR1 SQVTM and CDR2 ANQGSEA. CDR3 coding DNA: TGCAGCGTTGAAAGGGGACCCTACAATGAGCAGTTCTTC. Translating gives CSVERGPYNEQFF.

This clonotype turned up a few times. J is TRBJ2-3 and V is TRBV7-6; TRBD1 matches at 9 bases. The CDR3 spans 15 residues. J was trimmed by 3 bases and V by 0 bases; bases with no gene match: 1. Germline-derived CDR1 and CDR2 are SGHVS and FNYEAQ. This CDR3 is CASSLAGQGTDTQYF. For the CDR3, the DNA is TGTGCCAGCAGCTTAGCGGGACAGGGAACAGATACGCAGTATTTT.

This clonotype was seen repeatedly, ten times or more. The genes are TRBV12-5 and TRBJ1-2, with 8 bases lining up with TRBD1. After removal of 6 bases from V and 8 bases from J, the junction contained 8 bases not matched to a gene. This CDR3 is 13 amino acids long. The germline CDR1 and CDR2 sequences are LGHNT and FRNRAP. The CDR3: CASGMTGVDGYTF. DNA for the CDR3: TGTGCTAGTGGCATGACAGGGGTGGACGGCTACACCTTC.

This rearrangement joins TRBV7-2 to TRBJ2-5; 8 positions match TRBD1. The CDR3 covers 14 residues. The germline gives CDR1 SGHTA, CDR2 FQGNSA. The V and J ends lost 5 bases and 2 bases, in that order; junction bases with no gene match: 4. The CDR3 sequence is CASSARTGQETQYF. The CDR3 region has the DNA TGTGCCAGCAGCGCCAGGACAGGGCAAGAGACCCAGTACTTC.

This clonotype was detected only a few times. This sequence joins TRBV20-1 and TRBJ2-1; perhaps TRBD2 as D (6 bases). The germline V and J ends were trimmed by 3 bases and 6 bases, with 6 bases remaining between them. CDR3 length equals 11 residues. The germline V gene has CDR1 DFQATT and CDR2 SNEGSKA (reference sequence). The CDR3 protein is CSASGGNEQFF. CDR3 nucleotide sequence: TGCAGTGCTAGCGGGGGCAATGAGCAGTTCTTC.

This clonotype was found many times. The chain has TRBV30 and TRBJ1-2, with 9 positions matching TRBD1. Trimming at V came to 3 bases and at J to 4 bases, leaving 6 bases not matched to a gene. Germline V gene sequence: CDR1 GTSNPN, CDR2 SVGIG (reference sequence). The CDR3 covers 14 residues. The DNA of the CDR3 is TGTGCCTGGAGAGACAGGGGGTTAGGCTATGGCTACACCTTC. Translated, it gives CAWRDRGLGYGYTF.

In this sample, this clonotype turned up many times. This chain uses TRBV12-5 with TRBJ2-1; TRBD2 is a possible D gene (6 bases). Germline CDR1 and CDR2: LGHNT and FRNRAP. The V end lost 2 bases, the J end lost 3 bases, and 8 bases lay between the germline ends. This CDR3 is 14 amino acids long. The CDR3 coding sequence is TGTGCTAGTGGTTTGCGCGGGAACTACAATGAGCAGTTCTTC. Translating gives CASGLRGNYNEQFF. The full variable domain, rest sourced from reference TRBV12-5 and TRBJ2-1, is DARVTQTPRHKVTEMGQEVTMRCQPILGHNTVFWYRQTMMQGLELLAYFRNRAPLDDSGMPKDRFSAEMPDATLATLKIQPSEPRDSAVYFCASGLRGNYNEQFFGPGTRLTVL.

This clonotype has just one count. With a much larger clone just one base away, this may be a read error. As DNA, the CDR3 is TGTGCCAGCAGTGCCTTCAGGGGGCTAGGGGAGACCCAGTACTTC. Protein: CASSAFRGLGETQYF. V gene TRBV6-1 combines with J gene TRBJ2-5; 8 nucleotides line up with TRBD1. Looked up from germline, CDR1 is MNHNS and CDR2 is SASEGT. Trimming cost V 4 bases and J 5 bases; bases outside gene matches: 9. The CDR3 spans 15 residues.

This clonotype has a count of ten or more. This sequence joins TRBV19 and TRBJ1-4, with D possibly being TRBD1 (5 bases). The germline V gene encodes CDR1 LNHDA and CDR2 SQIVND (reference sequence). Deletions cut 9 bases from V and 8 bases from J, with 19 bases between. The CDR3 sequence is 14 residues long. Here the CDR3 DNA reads TGTGCCAGCCGAGCGGACATCGGGGGGGAAAAACTGTTTTTT. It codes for CASRADIGGEKLFF.

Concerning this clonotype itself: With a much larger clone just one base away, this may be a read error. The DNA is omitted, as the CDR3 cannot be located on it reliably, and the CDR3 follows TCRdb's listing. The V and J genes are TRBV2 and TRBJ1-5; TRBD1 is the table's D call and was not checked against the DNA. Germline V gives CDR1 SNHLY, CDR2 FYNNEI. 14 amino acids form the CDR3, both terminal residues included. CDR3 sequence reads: CASSWAWGSQPQDF.

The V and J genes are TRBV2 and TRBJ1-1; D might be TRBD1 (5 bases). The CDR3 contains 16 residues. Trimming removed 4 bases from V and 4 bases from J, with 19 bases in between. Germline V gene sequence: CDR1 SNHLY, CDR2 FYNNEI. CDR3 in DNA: TGTGCCAGCAGTGGGGGCAGGGTATCTTTAGGCACTGAAGCTTTCTTT. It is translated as CASSGGRVSLGTEAFF.

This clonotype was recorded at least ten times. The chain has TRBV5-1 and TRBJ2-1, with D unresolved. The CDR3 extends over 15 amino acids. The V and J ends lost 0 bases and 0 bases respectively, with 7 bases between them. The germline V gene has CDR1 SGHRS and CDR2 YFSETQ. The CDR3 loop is CASSLAESSYNEQFF. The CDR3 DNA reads TGCGCCAGCAGCTTGGCGGAGAGCTCCTACAATGAGCAGTTCTTC.

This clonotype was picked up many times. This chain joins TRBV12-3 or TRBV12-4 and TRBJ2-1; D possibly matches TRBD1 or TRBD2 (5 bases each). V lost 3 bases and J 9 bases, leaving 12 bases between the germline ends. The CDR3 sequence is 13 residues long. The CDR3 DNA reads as TGTGCCAGCAGTTTGAGGGGACCGGGTGAGCAGTTCTTC. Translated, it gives CASSLRGPGEQFF.

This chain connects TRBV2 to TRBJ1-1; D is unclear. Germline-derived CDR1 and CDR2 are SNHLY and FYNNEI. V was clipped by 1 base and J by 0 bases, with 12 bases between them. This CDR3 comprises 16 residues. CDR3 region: CASSEVRVTMNTEAFF. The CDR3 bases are TGTGCCAGCAGTGAAGTCCGGGTAACCATGAACACTGAAGCTTTCTTT.

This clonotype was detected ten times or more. CDR3 protein: CATSRGQGGNEQFF. DNA for the CDR3: TGTGCCACCAGCAGGGGACAGGGGGGCAATGAGCAGTTCTTC. V usage is TRBV15 and J usage is TRBJ2-1; 11 nucleotides align to TRBD1. This CDR3 is built from 14 residues. V shed 3 bases and J 6 bases; nucleotides not matched to a gene: 1. CDR1 and CDR2 (germline): LNHNV, YYDKDF (reference sequence).

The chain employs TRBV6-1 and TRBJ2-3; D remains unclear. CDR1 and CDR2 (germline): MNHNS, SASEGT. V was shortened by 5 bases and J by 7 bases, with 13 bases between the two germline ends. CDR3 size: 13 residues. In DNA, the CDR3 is TGTGCCAGCAGTACCGGGTTGGGGAATACGCAGTATTTT. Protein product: CASSTGLGNTQYF.

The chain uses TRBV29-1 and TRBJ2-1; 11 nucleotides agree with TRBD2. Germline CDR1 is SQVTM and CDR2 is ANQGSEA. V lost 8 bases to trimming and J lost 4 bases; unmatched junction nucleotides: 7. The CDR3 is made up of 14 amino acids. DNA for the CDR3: TGCAGCTTAACTACTAGCGGGAGTTACAATGAGCAGTTCTTC. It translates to CSLTTSGSYNEQFF.

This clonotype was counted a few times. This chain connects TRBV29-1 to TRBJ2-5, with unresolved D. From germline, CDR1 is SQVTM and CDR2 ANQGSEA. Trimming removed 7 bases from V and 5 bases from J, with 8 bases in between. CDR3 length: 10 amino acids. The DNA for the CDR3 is TGCAGCGGGGCTCACGAGACCCAGTACTTC. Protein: CSGAHETQYF.

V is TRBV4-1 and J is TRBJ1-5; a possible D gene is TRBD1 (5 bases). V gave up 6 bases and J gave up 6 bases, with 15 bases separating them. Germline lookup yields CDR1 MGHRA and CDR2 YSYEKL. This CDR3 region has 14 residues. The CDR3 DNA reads TGCGCCAGCAGGGGCGCGGGGCTGGGTCAGCCCCAGCATTTT. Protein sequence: CASRGAGLGQPQHF.

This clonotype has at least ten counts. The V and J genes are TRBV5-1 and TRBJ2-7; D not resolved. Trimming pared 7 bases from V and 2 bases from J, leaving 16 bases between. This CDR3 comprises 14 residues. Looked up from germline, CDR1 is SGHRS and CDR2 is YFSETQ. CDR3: CASGLTASAYEQYF. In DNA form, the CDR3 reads TGCGCCAGCGGCCTCACGGCCTCGGCCTACGAGCAGTACTTC. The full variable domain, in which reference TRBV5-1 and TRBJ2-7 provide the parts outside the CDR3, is KAGVTQTPRYLIKTRGQQVTLSCSPISGHRSVSWYQQTPGQGLQFLFEYFSETQRNKGNFPGRFSGRQFSNSRSEMNVSTLELGDSALYLCASGLTASAYEQYFGPGTRLTVT.

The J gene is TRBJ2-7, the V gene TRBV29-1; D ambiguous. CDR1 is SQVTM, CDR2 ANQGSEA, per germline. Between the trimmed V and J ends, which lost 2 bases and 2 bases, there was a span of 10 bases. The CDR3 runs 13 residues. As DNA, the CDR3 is TGCAGCGTTGAAAGCGACACCACCTACGAGCAGTACTTC. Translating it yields CSVESDTTYEQYF.

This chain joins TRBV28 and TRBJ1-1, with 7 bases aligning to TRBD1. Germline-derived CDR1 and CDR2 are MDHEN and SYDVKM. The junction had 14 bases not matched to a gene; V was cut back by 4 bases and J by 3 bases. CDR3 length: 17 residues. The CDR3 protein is CASSSTFLGRGDTEAFF. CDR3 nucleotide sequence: TGTGCCAGCAGTTCCACCTTTCTGGGCAGGGGGGACACTGAAGCTTTCTTT.

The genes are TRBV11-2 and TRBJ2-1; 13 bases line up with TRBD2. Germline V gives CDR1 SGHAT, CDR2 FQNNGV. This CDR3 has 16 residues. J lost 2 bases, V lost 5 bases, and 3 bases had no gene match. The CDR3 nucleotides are TGTGCCAGCAGCCGTGGGACTAGCGGGACCTACAATGAGCAGTTCTTC. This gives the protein CASSRGTSGTYNEQFF.

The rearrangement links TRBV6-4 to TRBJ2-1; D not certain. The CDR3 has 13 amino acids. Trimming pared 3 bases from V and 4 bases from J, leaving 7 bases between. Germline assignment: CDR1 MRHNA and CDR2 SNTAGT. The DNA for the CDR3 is TGTGCCAGCAGTGAGAACAGTTACAATGAGCAGTTCTTC. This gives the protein CASSENSYNEQFF.

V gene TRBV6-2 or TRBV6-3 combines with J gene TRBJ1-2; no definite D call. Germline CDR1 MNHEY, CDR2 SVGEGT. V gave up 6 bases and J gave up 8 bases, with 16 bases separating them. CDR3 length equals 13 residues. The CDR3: CASRQDGFGGYTF. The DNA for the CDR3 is TGTGCCAGCAGACAAGACGGCTTCGGCGGCTACACCTTC.

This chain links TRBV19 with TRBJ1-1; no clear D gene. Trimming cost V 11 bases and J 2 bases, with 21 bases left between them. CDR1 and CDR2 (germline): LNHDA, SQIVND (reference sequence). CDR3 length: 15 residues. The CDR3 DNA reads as TGTGCCTGGAGTGTAGATCTGCGGATTAACACTGAAGCTTTCTTT. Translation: CAWSVDLRINTEAFF.

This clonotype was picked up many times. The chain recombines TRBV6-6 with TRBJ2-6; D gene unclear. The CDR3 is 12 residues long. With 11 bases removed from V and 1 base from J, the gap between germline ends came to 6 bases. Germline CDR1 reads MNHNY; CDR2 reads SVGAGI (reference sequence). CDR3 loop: CAGDSGANVLTF. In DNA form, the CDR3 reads TGTGCCGGGGATTCTGGGGCCAACGTCCTGACTTTC.